This T cell receptor beta chain was captured by sequencing in a study of CD8 T cell repertoires and HIV-1 epitope variants. About this clone itself: Its antigen is not known.

Method: immunoSEQ multiplex PCR; TCRdb's copy keeps in-frame clones and lacks some. The sample includes thousands of clones, 65% to 70% seen only once; the top ten take less than 45%. Material for sequencing was cultured CD8+ T cells derived from PBMCs. The receptor comes from a male donor with HIV.

The CDR3 loop reads CALRGMNTEAFF. CDR3 DNA: TGTGCCTTAAGGGGAATGAACACTGAAGCTTTCTTT. This sequence joins TRBV30 and TRBJ1-1, with D perhaps TRBD1 (5 bases). The germline CDR1 and CDR2 sequences are GTSNPN and SVGIG (reference sequence). Trimming pared 7 bases from V and 0 bases from J, leaving 9 bases between. The CDR3 contains 12 residues.